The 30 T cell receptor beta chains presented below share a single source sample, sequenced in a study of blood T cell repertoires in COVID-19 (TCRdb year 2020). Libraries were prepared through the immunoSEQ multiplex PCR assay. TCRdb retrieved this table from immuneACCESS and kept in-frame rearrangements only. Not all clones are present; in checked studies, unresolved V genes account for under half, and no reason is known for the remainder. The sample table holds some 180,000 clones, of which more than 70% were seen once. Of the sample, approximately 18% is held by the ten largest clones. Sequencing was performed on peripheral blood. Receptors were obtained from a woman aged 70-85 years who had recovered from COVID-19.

This chain's CDR3 is CASSYSPGVKLFF. CDR3 sequence (DNA): TGTGCCAGCAGTTACTCCCCCGGGGTAAAACTGTTTTTT. V usage is TRBV6-5 and J usage is TRBJ1-4; unclear D gene. V shed 0 bases and J shed 10 bases, with 9 bases lying between them. The CDR3 is 13 amino acids. CDR1 is MNHEY and CDR2 is SVGAGI in the germline V gene.

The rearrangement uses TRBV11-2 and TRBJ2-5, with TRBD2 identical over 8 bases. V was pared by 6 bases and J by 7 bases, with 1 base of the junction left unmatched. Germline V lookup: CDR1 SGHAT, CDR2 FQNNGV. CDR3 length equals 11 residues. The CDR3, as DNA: TGTGCCAGCAGGGCGGGGGGGACCCAGTACTTC. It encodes CASRAGGTQYF.

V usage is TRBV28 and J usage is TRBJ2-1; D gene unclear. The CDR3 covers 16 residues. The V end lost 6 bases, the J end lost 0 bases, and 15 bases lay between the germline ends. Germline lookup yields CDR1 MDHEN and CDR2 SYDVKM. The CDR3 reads CASSPELGRSYNEQFF. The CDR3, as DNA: TGTGCCAGCAGCCCCGAGCTGGGCCGCTCCTACAATGAGCAGTTCTTC.

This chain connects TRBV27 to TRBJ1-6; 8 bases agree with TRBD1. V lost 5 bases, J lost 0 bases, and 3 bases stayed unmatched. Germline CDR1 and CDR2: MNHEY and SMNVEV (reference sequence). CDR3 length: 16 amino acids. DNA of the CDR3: TGTGCCAGCAGTCGACAGGGGAGCTCCTATAATTCACCCCTCCACTTT. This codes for CASSRQGSSYNSPLHF.

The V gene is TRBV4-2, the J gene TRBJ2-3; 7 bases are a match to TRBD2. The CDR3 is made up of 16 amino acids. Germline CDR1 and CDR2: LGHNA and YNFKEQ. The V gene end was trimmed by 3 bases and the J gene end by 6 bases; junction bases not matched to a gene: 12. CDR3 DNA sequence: TGTGCCAGCAGCCAGGGTGGGGGGGAGGAGGCCGATACGCAGTATTTT. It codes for CASSQGGGEEADTQYF.

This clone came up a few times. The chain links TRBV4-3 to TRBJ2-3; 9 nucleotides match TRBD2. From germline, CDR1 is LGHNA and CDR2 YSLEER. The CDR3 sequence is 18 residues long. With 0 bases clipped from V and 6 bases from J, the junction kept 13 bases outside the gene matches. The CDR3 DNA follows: TGCGCCAGCAGCCAAGACGGCCGGGTTAGGGCGGGAGGGGATACGCAGTATTTT. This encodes CASSQDGRVRAGGDTQYF.

The CDR3 sequence: CASSLRLAGGVTQYF. The CDR3 DNA follows: TGTGCCAGCAGCTTAAGGCTAGCGGGAGGGGTGACCCAGTACTTC. The chain carries TRBV7-2 and TRBJ2-5, with 12 positions matching TRBD2. The germline gives CDR1 SGHTA, CDR2 FQGNSA. CDR3 size: 15 residues. Germline trimming cut 2 bases from V and 7 bases from J; bases unmatched to any gene: 5.

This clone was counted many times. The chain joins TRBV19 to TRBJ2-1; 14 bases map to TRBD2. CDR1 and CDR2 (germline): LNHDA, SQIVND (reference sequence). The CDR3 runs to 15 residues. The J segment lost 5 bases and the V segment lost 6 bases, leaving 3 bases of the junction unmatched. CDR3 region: CASSRTSGGHNEQFF. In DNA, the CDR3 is TGTGCCAGTAGCCGGACTAGCGGGGGGCACAATGAGCAGTTCTTC.

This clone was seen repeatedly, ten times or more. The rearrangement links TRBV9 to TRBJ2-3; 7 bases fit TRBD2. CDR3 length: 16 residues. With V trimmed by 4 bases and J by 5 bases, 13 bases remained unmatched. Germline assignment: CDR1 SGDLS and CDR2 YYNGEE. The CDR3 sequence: CASSPTPGRGEDTQYF. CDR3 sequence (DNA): TGTGCCAGCAGCCCCACTCCCGGCCGGGGGGAAGATACGCAGTATTTT.

CDR3 in DNA: TGTGCCAGCAGCGACAGATTTGGCGCTTCACCCCTCCACTTT. Protein sequence: CASSDRFGASPLHF. The V call is TRBV3-1 (or the pseudogene TRBV3-2), the J call TRBJ1-6, with a tentative D call TRBD1 (5 bases). V gave up 5 bases and J gave up 9 bases, with 14 bases separating them. The V gene's germline CDR1 is LGHDT and CDR2 YNNKEL (reference sequence). CDR3 length: 14 amino acids.

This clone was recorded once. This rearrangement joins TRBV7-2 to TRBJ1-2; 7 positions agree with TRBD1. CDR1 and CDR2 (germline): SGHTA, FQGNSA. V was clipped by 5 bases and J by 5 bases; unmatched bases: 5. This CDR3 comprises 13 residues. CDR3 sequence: CASSPGGPYGYTF. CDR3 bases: TGTGCCAGCAGCCCAGGGGGGCCGTATGGCTACACCTTC.

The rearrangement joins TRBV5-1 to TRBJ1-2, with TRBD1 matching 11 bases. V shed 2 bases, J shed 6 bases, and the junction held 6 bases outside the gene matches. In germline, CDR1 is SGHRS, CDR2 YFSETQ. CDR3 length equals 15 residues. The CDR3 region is CASSLLTGQGDGYTF. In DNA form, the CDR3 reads TGCGCCAGCAGCTTACTTACGGGACAGGGGGATGGCTACACCTTC.

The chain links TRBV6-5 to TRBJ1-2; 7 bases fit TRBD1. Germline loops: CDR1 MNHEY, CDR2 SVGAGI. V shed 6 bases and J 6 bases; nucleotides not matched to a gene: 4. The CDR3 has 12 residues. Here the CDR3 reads CASSRDRDGYTF. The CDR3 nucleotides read TGTGCCAGCAGCCGAGACAGGGATGGCTACACCTTC.

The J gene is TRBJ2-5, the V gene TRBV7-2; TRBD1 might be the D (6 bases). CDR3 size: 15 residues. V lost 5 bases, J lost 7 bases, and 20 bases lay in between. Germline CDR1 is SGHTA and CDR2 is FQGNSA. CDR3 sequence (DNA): TGTGCCAGCAGCCCCAGGGGCGGCCAAGGGGGGACCCAGTACTTC. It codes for CASSPRGGQGGTQYF.

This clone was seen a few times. The CDR3 bases are TGCGCCAGCAGCTTGGAGGACAGAGGAAGGACTGAAGCTTTCTTT. Protein: CASSLEDRGRTEAFF. J is TRBJ1-1 and V is TRBV5-1, with D perhaps TRBD1 (6 bases). This CDR3 contains 15 residues. V was clipped by 0 bases and J by 5 bases, with 14 bases between them. The germline V gene has CDR1 SGHRS and CDR2 YFSETQ.

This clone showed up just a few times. CDR3 coding DNA: TGCGCCAGCAGCCCCAGTGGAGATACGCAGTATTTT. This encodes CASSPSGDTQYF. This chain joins TRBV4-3 and TRBJ2-3; D ambiguous. V lost 4 bases and J 5 bases, leaving 7 bases between the germline ends. The germline CDR1 and CDR2 sequences are LGHNA and YSLEER. This CDR3 has 12 residues.

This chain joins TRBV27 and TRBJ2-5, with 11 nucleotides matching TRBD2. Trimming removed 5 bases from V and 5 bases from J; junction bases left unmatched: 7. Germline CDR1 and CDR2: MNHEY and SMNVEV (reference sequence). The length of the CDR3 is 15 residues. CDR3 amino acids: CASSGRLAGHETQYF. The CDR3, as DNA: TGTGCCAGCAGTGGGCGACTAGCGGGACACGAGACCCAGTACTTC.

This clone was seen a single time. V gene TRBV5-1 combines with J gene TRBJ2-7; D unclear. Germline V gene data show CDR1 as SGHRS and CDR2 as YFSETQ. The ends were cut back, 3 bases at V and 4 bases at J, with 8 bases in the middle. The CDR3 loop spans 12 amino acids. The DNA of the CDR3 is TGCGCCAGCAGCTCGTACAGATACGAGCAGTACTTC. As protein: CASSSYRYEQYF.

Here the CDR3 reads CASSVPGSGNTIYF. The DNA of the CDR3 is TGTGCCAGCAGCGTACCGGGCTCTGGAAACACCATATATTTT. V usage is TRBV9 and J usage is TRBJ1-3, with D uncertain. The germline gives CDR1 SGDLS, CDR2 YYNGEE. CDR3 length equals 14 residues. The V end lost 1 base, the J end lost 0 bases, and 5 bases lay between the germline ends.

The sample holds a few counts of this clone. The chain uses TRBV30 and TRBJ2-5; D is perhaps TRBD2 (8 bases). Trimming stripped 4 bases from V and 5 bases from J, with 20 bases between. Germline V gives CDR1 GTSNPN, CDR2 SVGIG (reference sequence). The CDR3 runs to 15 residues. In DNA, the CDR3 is TGTGCCTGGACCCGGGGGGGGACAGCGGGGGAGACCCAGTACTTC. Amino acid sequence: CAWTRGGTAGETQYF.

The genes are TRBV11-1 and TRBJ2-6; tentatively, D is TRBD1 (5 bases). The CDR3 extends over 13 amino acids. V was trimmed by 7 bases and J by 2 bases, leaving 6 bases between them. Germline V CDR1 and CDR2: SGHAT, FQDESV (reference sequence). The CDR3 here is CASMTAGANVLTF. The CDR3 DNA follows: TGTGCCAGCATGACAGCTGGGGCCAACGTCCTGACTTTC.

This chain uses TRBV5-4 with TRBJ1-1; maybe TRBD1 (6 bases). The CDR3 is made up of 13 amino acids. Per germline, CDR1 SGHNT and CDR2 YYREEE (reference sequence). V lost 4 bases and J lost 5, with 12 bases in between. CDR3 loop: CASSPGGRTEAFF. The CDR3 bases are TGTGCCAGCAGCCCTGGGGGCAGGACTGAAGCTTTCTTT. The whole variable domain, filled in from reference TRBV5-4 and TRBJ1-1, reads ETGVTQSPTHLIKTRGQQVTLRCSSQSGHNTVSWYQQALGQGPQFIFQYYREEENGRGNFPPRFSGLQFPNYSSELNVNALELDDSALYLCASSPGGRTEAFFGQGTRLTVV.

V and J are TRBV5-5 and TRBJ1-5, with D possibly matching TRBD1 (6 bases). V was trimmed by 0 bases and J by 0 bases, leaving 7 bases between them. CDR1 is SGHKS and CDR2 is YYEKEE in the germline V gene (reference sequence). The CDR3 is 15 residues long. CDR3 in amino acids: CASSLVGGSNQPQHF. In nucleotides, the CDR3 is TGTGCCAGCAGCTTGGTAGGGGGTAGCAATCAGCCCCAGCATTTT.

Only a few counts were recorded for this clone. Written as DNA, the CDR3 is TGCGCCAGCGGTAGGGGGGGTACCCTCCACTTT. This codes for CASGRGGTLHF. This chain joins TRBV10-2 and TRBJ1-6; D might be TRBD1 (6 bases). The CDR3 spans 11 residues. Germline V gene lookup returns CDR1 WSHSY and CDR2 SAAADI. Trimming pared 8 bases from V and 14 bases from J, leaving 13 bases between.

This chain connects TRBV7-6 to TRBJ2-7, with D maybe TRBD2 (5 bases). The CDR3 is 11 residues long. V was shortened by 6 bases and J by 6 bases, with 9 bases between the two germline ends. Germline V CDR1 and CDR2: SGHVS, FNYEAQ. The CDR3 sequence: CASSPEGEQYF. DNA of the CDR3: TGTGCCAGCAGTCCCGAGGGCGAGCAGTACTTC.

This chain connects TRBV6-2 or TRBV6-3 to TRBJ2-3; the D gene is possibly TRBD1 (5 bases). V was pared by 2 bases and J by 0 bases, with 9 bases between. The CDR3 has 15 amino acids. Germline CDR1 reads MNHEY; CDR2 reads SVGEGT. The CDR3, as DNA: TGTGCCAGCAGTTACGGGGCAGCTAGCACAGATACGCAGTATTTT. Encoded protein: CASSYGAASTDTQYF.

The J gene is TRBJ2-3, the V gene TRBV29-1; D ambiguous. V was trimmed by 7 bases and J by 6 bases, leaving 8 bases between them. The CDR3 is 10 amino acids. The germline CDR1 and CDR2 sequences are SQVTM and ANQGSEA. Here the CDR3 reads CSAYRDTQYF. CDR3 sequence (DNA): TGCAGCGCCTACCGGGATACGCAGTATTTT.

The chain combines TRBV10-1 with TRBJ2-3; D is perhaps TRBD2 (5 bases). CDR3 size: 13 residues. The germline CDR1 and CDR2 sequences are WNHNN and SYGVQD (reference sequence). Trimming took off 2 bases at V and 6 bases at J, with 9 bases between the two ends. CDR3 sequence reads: CASSEDPGDTQYF. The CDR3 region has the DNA TGCGCCAGCAGTGAGGACCCGGGGGATACGCAGTATTTT.

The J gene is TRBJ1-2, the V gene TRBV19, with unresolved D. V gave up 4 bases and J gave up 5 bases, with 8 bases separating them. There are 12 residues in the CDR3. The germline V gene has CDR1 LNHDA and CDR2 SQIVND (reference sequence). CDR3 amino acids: CASSKTEYGYTF. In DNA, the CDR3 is TGTGCCAGTAGTAAGACTGAGTATGGCTACACCTTC. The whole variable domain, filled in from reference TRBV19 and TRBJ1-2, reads DGGITQSPKYLFRKEGQNVTLSCEQNLNHDAMYWYRQDPGQGLRLIYYSQIVNDFQKGDIAEGYSVSREKKESFPLTVTSAQKNPTAFYLCASSKTEYGYTFGSGTRLTVV.

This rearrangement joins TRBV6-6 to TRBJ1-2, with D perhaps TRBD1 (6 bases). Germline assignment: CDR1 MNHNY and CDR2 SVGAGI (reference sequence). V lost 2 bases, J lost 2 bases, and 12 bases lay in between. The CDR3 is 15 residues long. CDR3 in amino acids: CASSYTWDTNYGYTF. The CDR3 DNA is TGTGCCAGCAGTTACACTTGGGACACCAACTATGGCTACACCTTC.